This is a list of T cell receptor beta chains from one sample in a study of cytotoxic CD8 clonotypes in ibrutinib-treated CLL. The data were produced by immunoSEQ multiplex PCR, yet TCRdb's version contains in-frame clones alone and is incomplete. The sample carries about 68,000 clones, more than 75% recorded once. The specimen was PBMCs, collected at disease progression, from a patient treated with ibrutinib. The receptors originated from a human donor with chronic lymphocytic leukemia. Each CDR3 is given with its conserved first and last residue. The D gene is left open where the match is weak. Some rows mark clone size as missing; the rest say once, few, many or name a class of expanded clone.

d_call: TRBD1; clone_size: .; j_call: TRBJ1-4; v_call: TRBV6-6; cdr3_aa: CASSYSTGQGGKKVFF; cdr3_nt: TGTGCCAGCAGTTACTCGACCGGACAGGGAGGAAAAAAGGTGTTTTTT
d_call: .; clone_size: .; j_call: TRBJ2-7; v_call: TRBV7-9; cdr3_aa: CASGSGGLPPYEQYF; cdr3_nt: TGTGCCAGCGGTAGTGGGGGCCTTCCCCCCTACGAGCAGTACTTC
d_call: .; clone_size: .; j_call: TRBJ1-2; v_call: TRBV25-1; cdr3_aa: CASSGFALYGYTF; cdr3_nt: TGTGCCAGCAGTGGATTTGCACTTTATGGCTACACCTTC
d_call: TRBD1; clone_size: .; j_call: TRBJ1-2; v_call: TRBV19; cdr3_aa: CASRRDRGSSGYTF; cdr3_nt: TGTGCCAGTAGAAGGGACAGAGGGTCGAGTGGCTACACCTTC
d_call: .; clone_size: .; j_call: TRBJ2-7; v_call: TRBV29-1; cdr3_aa: CSVGRHNGFGEQYF; cdr3_nt: TGCAGCGTTGGTAGACACAACGGGTTTGGCGAGCAGTACTTC
d_call: TRBD1; clone_size: few; j_call: TRBJ1-2; v_call: TRBV18; cdr3_aa: CASSPEGGDYGYTF; cdr3_nt: TGTGCCAGCTCACCAGAAGGGGGCGACTATGGCTACACCTTC
d_call: TRBD1; clone_size: .; j_call: TRBJ1-1; v_call: TRBV29-1; cdr3_aa: CSVHRVFTTGGTEAFF; cdr3_nt: TGCAGCGTTCATAGAGTTTTCACGACAGGGGGCACTGAAGCTTTCTTT
d_call: TRBD2; clone_size: .; j_call: TRBJ2-5; v_call: TRBV2; cdr3_aa: CASSEALGLGGETQYF; cdr3_nt: TGTGCCAGCAGTGAAGCTCTGGGACTAGGGGGAGAGACCCAGTACTTC
d_call: .; clone_size: .; j_call: TRBJ1-5; v_call: TRBV5-1; cdr3_aa: CASSLRDGDQPQHF; cdr3_nt: TGCGCCAGCAGCTTAAGGGACGGGGATCAGCCCCAGCATTTT
d_call: .; clone_size: .; j_call: TRBJ1-2; v_call: TRBV4-1; cdr3_aa: CASSHNMAVSNYGYTF; cdr3_nt: TGCGCCAGCAGCCATAACATGGCAGTATCGAACTATGGCTACACCTTC
d_call: TRBD2; clone_size: .; j_call: TRBJ2-1; v_call: TRBV11-2; cdr3_aa: CASSLEGGEVSRNEQFF; cdr3_nt: TGTGCCAGCAGCTTAGAGGGAGGGGAAGTCAGTAGGAATGAGCAGTTCTTC